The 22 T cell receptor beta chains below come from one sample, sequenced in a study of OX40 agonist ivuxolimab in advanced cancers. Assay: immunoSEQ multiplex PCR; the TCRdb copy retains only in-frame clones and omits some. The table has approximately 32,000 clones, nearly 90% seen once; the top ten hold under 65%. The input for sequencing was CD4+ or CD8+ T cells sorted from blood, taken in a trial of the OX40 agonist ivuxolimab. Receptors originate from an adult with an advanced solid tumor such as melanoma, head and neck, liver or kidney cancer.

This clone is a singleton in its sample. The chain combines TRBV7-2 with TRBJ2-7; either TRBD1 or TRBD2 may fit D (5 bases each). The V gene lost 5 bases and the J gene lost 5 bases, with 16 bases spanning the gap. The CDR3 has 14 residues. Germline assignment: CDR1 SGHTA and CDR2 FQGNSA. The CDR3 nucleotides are TGTGCCAGCAGCCGGGACCGTAGCCACGACGAGCAGTACTTC. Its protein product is CASSRDRSHDEQYF.

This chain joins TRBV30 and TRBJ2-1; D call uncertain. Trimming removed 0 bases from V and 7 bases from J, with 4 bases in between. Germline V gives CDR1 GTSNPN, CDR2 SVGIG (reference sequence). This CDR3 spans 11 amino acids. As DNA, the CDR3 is TGTGCCTGGAGTGTTACGAATGAGCAGTTCTTC. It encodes CAWSVTNEQFF.

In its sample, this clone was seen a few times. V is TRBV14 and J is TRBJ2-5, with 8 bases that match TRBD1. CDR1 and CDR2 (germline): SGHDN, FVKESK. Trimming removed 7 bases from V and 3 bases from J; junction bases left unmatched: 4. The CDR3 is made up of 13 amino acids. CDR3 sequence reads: CASTRQGKETQYF. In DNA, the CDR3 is TGTGCCAGCACCAGACAGGGGAAAGAGACCCAGTACTTC.

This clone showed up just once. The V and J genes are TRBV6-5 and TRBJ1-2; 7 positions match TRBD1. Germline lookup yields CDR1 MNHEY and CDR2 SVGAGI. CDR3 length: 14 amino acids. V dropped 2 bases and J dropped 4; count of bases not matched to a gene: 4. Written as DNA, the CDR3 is TGTGCCAGCAGTTACAGGGACAGTCCCTATGGCTACACCTTC. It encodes CASSYRDSPYGYTF.

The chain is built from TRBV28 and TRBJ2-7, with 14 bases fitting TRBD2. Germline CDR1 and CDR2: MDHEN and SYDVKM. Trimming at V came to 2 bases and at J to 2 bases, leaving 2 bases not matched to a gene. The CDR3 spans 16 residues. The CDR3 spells CASSLRLAGGTYEQYF. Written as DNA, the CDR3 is TGTGCCAGCAGTTTACGACTAGCGGGGGGGACCTACGAGCAGTACTTC.

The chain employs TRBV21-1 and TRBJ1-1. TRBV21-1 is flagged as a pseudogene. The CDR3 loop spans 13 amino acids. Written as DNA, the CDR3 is TGTGCCAGCAGCAAAGCTCGGGACACTGAAGCTTTCTTT. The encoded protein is CASSKARDTEAFF.

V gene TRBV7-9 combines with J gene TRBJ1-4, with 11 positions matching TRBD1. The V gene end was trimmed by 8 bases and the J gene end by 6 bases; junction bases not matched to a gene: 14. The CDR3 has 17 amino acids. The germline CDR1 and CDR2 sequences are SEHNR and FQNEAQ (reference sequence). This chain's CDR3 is CASLNAAGQGADEKLFF. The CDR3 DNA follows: TGTGCCAGCTTGAATGCTGCTGGACAGGGGGCGGATGAAAAACTGTTTTTT. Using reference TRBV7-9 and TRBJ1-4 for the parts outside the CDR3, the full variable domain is DTGVSQNPRHKITKRGQNVTFRCDPISEHNRLYWYRQTLGQGPEFLTYFQNEAQLEKSRLLSDRFSAERPKGSFSTLEIQRTEQGDSAMYLCASLNAAGQGADEKLFFGSGTQLSVL.

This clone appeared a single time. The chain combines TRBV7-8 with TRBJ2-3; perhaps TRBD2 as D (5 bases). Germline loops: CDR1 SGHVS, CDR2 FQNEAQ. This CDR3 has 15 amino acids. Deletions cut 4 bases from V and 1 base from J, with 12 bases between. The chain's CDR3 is CASSSTLGGTDTQYF. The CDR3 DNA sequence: TGTGCCAGCAGCTCTACACTCGGGGGCACAGATACGCAGTATTTT.

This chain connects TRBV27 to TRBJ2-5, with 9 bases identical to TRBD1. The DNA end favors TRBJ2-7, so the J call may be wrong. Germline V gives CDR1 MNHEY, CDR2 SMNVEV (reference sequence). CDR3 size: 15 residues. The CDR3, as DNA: TGTGCCAGCACTAGCAGGACAGGGGAATCCTACGAGCAGTACTTC. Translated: CASTSRTGESYEQYF.

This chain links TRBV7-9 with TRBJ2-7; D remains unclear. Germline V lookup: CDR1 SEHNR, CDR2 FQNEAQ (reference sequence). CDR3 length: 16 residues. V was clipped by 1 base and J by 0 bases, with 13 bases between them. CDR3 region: CASSLESLSRSYEQYF. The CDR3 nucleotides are TGTGCCAGCAGCTTAGAAAGTCTATCCCGCTCCTACGAGCAGTACTTC. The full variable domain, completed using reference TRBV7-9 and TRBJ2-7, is DTGVSQNPRHKITKRGQNVTFRCDPISEHNRLYWYRQTLGQGPEFLTYFQNEAQLEKSRLLSDRFSAERPKGSFSTLEIQRTEQGDSAMYLCASSLESLSRSYEQYFGPGTRLTVT.

The CDR3: CATNQGPKMKVEAFF. CDR3 bases: TGTGCCACGAACCAGGGGCCTAAGATGAAGGTTGAAGCTTTCTTT. The J gene is TRBJ1-1, the V gene TRBV30; possible D gene TRBD1, 6 bases. CDR3 size: 15 residues. V gave up 8 bases and J gave up 7 bases, with 26 bases separating them. Germline values: CDR1 GTSNPN, CDR2 SVGIG (reference sequence).

CDR3 in DNA: TGTGCCAGCAGTTGGGACCGCCCAGCATCTAACTATGGCTACACCTTC. Protein product: CASSWDRPASNYGYTF. The rearrangement uses TRBV28 and TRBJ1-2, with D possibly TRBD1 on 5 matching bases. The CDR3 is made up of 16 amino acids. Looked up from germline, CDR1 is MDHEN and CDR2 is SYDVKM. Deletions cut 4 bases from V and 0 bases from J, with 15 bases between.

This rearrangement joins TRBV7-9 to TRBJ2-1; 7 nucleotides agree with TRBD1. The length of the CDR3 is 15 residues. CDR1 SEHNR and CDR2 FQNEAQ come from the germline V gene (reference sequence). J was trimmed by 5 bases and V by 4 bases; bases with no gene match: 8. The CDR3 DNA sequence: TGTGCCAGCAGCTCTCCGGGACAGAGAAACAATGAGCAGTTCTTC. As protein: CASSSPGQRNNEQFF.

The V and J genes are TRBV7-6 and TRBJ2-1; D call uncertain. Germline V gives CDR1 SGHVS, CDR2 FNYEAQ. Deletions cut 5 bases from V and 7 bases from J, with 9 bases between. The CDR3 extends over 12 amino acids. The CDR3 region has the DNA TGTGCCAGCAGCCTAGAAGGTAATGAGCAGTTCTTC. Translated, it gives CASSLEGNEQFF.

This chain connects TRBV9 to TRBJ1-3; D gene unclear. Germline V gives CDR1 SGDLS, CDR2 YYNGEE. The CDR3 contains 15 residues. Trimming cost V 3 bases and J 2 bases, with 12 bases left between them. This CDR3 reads CASSGSESTGNTIYF. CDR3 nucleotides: TGTGCCAGCAGCGGATCCGAGAGTACTGGAAACACCATATATTTT. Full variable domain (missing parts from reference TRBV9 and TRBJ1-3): DSGVTQTPKHLITATGQRVTLRCSPRSGDLSVYWYQQSLDQGLQFLIQYYNGEERAKGNILERFSAQQFPDLHSELNLSSLELGDSALYFCASSGSESTGNTIYFGEGSWLTVV.

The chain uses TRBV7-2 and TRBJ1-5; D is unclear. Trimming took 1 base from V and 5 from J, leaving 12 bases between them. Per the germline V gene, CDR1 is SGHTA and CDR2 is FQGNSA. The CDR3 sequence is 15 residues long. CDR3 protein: CASSLVLGSHQPQHF. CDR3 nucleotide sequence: TGTGCCAGCAGCTTAGTTTTGGGCAGCCATCAGCCCCAGCATTTT.

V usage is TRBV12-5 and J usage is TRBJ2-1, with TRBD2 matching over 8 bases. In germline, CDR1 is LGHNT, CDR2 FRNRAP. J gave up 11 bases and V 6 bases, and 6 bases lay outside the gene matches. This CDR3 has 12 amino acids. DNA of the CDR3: TGTGCTAGTGGCCTCGGGGGGGGTCAGCAGTTCTTC. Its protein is CASGLGGGQQFF. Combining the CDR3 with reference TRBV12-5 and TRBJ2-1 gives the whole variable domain DARVTQTPRHKVTEMGQEVTMRCQPILGHNTVFWYRQTMMQGLELLAYFRNRAPLDDSGMPKDRFSAEMPDATLATLKIQPSEPRDSAVYFCASGLGGGQQFFGPGTRLTVL.

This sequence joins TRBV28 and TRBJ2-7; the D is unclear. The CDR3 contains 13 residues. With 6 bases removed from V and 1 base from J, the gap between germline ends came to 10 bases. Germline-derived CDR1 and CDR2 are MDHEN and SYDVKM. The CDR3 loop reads CASSLQGSYEQYF. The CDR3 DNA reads TGTGCCAGCAGCCTGCAAGGGTCCTACGAGCAGTACTTC.

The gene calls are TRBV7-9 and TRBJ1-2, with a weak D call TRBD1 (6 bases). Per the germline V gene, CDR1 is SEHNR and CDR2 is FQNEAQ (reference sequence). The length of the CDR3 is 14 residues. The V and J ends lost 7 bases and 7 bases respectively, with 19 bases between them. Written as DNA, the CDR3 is TGTGCCAGCAACGATCCGGGGGGCGCATCTGGCTACACCTTC. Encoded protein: CASNDPGGASGYTF.

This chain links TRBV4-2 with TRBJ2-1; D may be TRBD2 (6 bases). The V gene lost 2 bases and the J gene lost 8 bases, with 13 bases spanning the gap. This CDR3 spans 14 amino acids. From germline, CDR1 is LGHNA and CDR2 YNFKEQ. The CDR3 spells CASSQLDGSDEQFF. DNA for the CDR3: TGTGCCAGCAGCCAACTGGACGGGAGCGATGAGCAGTTCTTC.

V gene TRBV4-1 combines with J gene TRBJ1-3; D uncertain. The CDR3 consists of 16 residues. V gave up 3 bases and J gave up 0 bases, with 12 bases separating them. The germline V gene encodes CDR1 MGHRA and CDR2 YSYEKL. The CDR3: CASSQSTRNSGNTIYF. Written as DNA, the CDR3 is TGCGCCAGCAGCCAGTCCACAAGAAACTCTGGAAACACCATATATTTT.

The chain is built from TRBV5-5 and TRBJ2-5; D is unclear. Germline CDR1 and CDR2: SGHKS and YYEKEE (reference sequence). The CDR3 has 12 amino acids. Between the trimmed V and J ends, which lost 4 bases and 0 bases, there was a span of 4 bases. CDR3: CASSGYQETQYF. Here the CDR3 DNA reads TGTGCCAGCAGCGGTTACCAAGAGACCCAGTACTTC.